The clone carrying this TCR beta chain was observed many times. One entry per CDR3 protein, called by TCRdb with MiXCR from the 5' RACE reads. The repertoire holds about 570,000 distinct CDR3 sequences, around a tenth seen once, with under 3% in the top ten. Germline CDR1 SGHNT, CDR2 YENEEA. Deletions cut 0 bases from V and 0 bases from J, with 8 bases between. This CDR3 has 16 residues. This record belongs to a study of identical twins. With no exceptions, donors were healthy Caucasians. This sample was also put to use in a study of yellow fever vaccine responses in identical twins.

The chain is built from TRBV11-3 and TRBJ2-2, with D maybe TRBD1 (5 bases). The TCR comes from a young woman in good health. Sequencing was performed on PBMCs. CDR3 protein: CASSLDRATNTGELFF. The CDR3 coding sequence is TGTGCCAGCAGCTTAGACAGGGCCACGAACACCGGGGAGCTGTTTTTT.